This T cell receptor beta chain was recorded in a study of beta chain features in type 1 diabetes. Germline V lookup: CDR1 SGHTA, CDR2 FQGNSA. The V gene end was trimmed by 6 bases and the J gene end by 1 base; junction bases not matched to a gene: 6. The CDR3 is 16 amino acids. Comment on this clone: The antigen remains unidentified.

Overall study findings and caveats: Insertions were fewer and deletions more numerous at VDJ junctions in type 1 diabetes patients. Shortening of TCRB CDR3s, moderate but significant, appeared in all four CD4+ subsets of Type 1 diabetes patients.

Since all of the isolated RNA was reverse transcribed, expressed TCRB transcripts were what got sequenced. Sequenced naive, central memory and regulatory T cell samples produced an average of approximately 3.5 million reads. Assay used: immunoSEQ multiplex PCR; TCRdb lists only in-frame clones, some missing. The repertoire has more than 300,000 clones, roughly a tenth of them found once; the top ten carry about 0.6%. The clonotype comes from a man aged 30 to 45 with type 1 diabetes. V gene TRBV7-2 combines with J gene TRBJ2-2; 9 nucleotides line up with TRBD1. The sample comprised central memory CD4+ T cells from blood. The CDR3 coding sequence is TGTGCCAGCAGTCAATTGGGACAGGGGAACACCGGGGAGCTGTTTTTT. It is translated as CASSQLGQGNTGELFF.